This record covers a single T cell receptor (beta chain). The source of the sample is a study of blood T cell repertoires in COVID-19. Study overall: Acute and convalescent COVID-19 samples came from the United States, Italy and Spain. T cells, B-cell-depleted T cells, or PBMCs provided the cDNA or gDNA that served as material.

V was trimmed by 2 bases and J by 4 bases, leaving 9 bases between them. Germline V lookup: CDR1 SGHRS, CDR2 YFSETQ. The CDR3 spans 13 residues. In the original workflow: Amplification from reference gene primers served as the basis for estimated nucleated cell counts. The protocol was immunoSEQ multiplex PCR, while the TCRdb copy is restricted to in-frame clones and leaves out a portion. Clonal size and the V and J genes are those of that table, whereas D and trimming came from the DNA. Of approximately 15,000 clones listed, 65% to 85% are singletons. Sequenced sample: peripheral blood. This TCR was sampled from a human donor in a cohort sampled during active COVID-19. The V and J genes are TRBV5-1 and TRBJ1-2; D remains ambiguous. The CDR3 bases are TGCGCCAGCAGCTTAGAGGGAGGCTATGGCTACACCTTC. Its translation is CASSLEGGYGYTF. Complete variable domain (other parts from reference TRBV5-1 and TRBJ1-2): KAGVTQTPRYLIKTRGQQVTLSCSPISGHRSVSWYQQTPGQGLQFLFEYFSETQRNKGNFPGRFSGRQFSNSRSEMNVSTLELGDSALYLCASSLEGGYGYTFGSGTRLTVV.